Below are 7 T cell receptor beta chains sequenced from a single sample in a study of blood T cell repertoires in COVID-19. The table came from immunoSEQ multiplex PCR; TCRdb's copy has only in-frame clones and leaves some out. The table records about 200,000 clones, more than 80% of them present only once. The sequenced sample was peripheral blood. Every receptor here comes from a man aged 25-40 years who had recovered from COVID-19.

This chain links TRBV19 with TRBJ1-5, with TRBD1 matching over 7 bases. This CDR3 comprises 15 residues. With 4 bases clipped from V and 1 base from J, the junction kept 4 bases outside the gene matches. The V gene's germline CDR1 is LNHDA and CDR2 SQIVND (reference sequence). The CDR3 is CASSKQGLSNQPQHF. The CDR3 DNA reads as TGTGCCAGTAGTAAACAGGGGTTAAGCAATCAGCCCCAGCATTTT.

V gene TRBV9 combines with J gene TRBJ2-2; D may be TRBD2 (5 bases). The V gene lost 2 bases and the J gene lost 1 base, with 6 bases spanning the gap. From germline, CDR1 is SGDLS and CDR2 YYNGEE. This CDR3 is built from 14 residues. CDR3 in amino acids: CASSVRGNTGELFF. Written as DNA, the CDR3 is TGTGCCAGCAGCGTTCGGGGGAACACCGGGGAGCTGTTTTTT.

CDR3 in amino acids: CASSPGTGDTGELFF. DNA of the CDR3: TGTGCCAGCAGCCCCGGGACAGGGGACACCGGGGAGCTGTTTTTT. The chain has TRBV5-6 and TRBJ2-2; 10 positions agree with TRBD1. The germline V gene encodes CDR1 SGHDT and CDR2 YYEEEE. The CDR3 runs 15 residues. Trimming at V came to 4 bases and at J to 3 bases, leaving 3 bases not matched to a gene. The full variable domain, with the rest looked up from reference TRBV5-6 and TRBJ2-2, is DAGVTQSPTHLIKTRGQQVTLRCSPKSGHDTVSWYQQALGQGPQFIFQYYEEEERQRGNFPDRFSGHQFPNYSSELNVNALLLGDSALYLCASSPGTGDTGELFFGEGSRLTVL.

CDR3 region: CASSLGGLETQYF. CDR3 nucleotides: TGTGCCAGCAGCTTAGGAGGGCTGGAGACCCAGTACTTC. This sequence joins TRBV11-2 and TRBJ2-5; D perhaps matches TRBD2 (5 bases). Trimming left V 1 base short and J 5 bases short, with 8 bases between. CDR3 size: 13 residues. CDR1 and CDR2 from the germline V gene are SGHAT and FQNNGV.

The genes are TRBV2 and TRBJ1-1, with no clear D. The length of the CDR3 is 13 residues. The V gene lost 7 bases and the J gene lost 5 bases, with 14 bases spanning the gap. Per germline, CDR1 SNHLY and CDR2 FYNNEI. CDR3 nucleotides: TGTGCCAGCATGAGGGAATCCCTTACTGAAGCTTTCTTT. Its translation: CASMRESLTEAFF.

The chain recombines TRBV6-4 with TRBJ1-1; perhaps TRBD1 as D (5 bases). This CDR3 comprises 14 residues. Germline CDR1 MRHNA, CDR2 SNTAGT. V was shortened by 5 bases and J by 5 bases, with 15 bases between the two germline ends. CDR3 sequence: CASSRAQGGTEAFF. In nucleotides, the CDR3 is TGTGCCAGCAGTCGGGCGCAGGGTGGGACTGAAGCTTTCTTT.

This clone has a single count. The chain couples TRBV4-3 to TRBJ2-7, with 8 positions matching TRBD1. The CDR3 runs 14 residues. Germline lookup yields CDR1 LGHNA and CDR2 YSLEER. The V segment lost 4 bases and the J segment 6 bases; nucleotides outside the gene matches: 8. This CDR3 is CASSLRNDRGEQYF. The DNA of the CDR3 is TGCGCCAGCAGCCTCCGTAATGACAGGGGCGAGCAGTACTTC.